This record covers a single TCR beta chain. Its antigen is not known. The source of the sample is a study of CD8 T cells in ankylosing spondylitis. Quantitative 5'-RACE with molecular barcodes was used to make the TCR beta libraries. TCRdb used MiXCR to reprocess the 5' RACE reads, holding one entry per CDR3 protein. The table includes around 440,000 distinct CDR3 sequences, over 15% detected once. The V and J ends lost 2 bases and 9 bases, in that order; junction bases with no gene match: 7. The CDR3 is 14 amino acids. CDR1 and CDR2 from the germline V gene are DFQATT and SNEGSKA (reference sequence). Findings and limits, study-wide: There was a TCR beta motif, made of roughly eight highly homologous variants, that appeared characteristic of ankylosing spondylitis blood. CD8+ cells made up the disease-linked clones, which were relatively rare in peripheral blood. Matched ankylosing spondylitis synovial fluid reportedly showed significant enrichment of disease-linked clones.

The specimen sequenced was blood, either unsorted or a sorted T cell fraction (not recorded which). The chain joins TRBV20-1 to TRBJ2-1; 10 bases are a match to TRBD2. The source is a male donor with ankylosing spondylitis. This chain's CDR3 is CSARRSGGAGEQFF. The CDR3 DNA follows: TGCAGTGCTAGAAGGAGCGGGGGGGCGGGTGAGCAGTTCTTC.